The text below deals with one TCR beta chain. The sample holds a few counts of this clone. It lacks a known antigen. No much larger clonotype is one base removed from it; base qualities were not supplied. The source of the sample is a study of blood T cell repertoires in COVID-19 (dated by TCRdb to the early 2020s). General notes on the study: Collaborator samples came from the United States, Italy and Spain and covered acute and convalescent phases of COVID-19. A freely available public database, intended as a resource for researchers studying the immune response to SARS-CoV-2, is where the repertoires were released. Subjects who had been exposed to COVID-19, were actively infected with it, or had recovered from it provided the deeply sampled blood TCRbeta repertoires that made up the dataset. A de-identified subject ID, COVID-19 status, age in years and sex were almost always included in the sample metadata. Where HLA class I and class II types were available, the types were taken from metadata supplied by the sample provider, not from assay-based typing. The prospective study material was composed of cDNA or gDNA derived from T cells, B-cell-depleted T cells, or PBMCs. Samples were obtained from the ongoing ImmuneRACE study (first 160 participants) and from some 1,300 subjects provided by 6 global collaborators. Summary of the overall study and its limitations: The quantity of clinical and demographic metadata differed by source and by participant and was supplied without curation.

Each collaborating institution followed its own protocols to collect whole blood in K2EDTA tubes. For TCRbeta analysis, collaborators shipped samples as frozen whole blood, isolated PBMCs, or DNA extracted from either of those sample types. CDR1 is given as SEHNR and CDR2 as FQNEAQ, both from the germline V gene (reference sequence). V lost 5 bases and J lost 8 bases; the stretch between them is 24 bases long. The CDR3 covers 16 residues, taking in both the cysteine and the phenylalanine. Only the CDR3 region is kept as DNA, spanning 48 bases read in frame from base 1. TCRbeta CDR3 regions were amplified from genomic DNA by means of the immunoSEQ Assay, a bias-controlled multiplex PCR. Processing in the source paper ran as follows. The number of nucleated cells in each sample was estimated by amplification of reference gene primers within the assay. To quantify the absolute abundance of each unique TCRbeta CDR3 rearrangement, sequence reads were collapsed and filtered. Productive Simpson clonality was computed per sample as the square root of Simpson's diversity index over productive rearrangements. TCRdb retrieved this table from immuneACCESS and kept in-frame rearrangements only. Not all clones are present; in checked studies, unresolved V genes account for under half, and no reason is known for the remainder. The V and J calls and clone size are taken from that table; D and trimming were inferred from the DNA. Within this sample are 200,000 to 300,000 clones, with around four fifths of them counted one time only. The top ten clones comprise more than 6% of the sample.

The receptor's source is a woman aged 55 to 70 with active or convalescent COVID-19. The rearranged chain carries TRBV7-9 and TRBJ1-2; a tentative D match to TRBD1 spans 5 bases. Input material: peripheral blood. CDR3 sequence: CASSAVIREGITGYTF. The DNA sequence follows: TGTGCCAGCAGCGCCGTCATCAGGGAAGGTATAACAGGCTACACCTTC.